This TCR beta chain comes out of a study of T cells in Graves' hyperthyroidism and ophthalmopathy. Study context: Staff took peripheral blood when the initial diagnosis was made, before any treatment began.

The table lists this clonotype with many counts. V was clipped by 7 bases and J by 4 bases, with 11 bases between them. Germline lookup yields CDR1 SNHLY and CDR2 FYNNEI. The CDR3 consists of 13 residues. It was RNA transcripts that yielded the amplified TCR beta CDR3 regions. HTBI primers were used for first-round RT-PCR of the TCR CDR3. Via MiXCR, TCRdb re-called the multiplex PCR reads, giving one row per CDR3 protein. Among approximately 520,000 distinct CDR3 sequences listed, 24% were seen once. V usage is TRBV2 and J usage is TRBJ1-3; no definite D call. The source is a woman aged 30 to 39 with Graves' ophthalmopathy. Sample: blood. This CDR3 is CASISRVGNTIYF. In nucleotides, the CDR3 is TGTGCCAGCATATCCCGGGTCGGAAACACCATATATTTT.